This T cell receptor beta chain comes out of a study of identical twins. This clonotype was detected ten times or more. V was trimmed by 2 bases and J by 6 bases, leaving 6 bases between them. Germline CDR1 SGHDT, CDR2 YYEEEE. This CDR3 has 12 residues. TCRdb reprocessed the 5' RACE reads with MiXCR, giving one entry per CDR3 protein. The profile shows about 500,000 distinct CDR3 sequences, over 11% of them singletons. In addition, the sample was reused for a study of yellow fever vaccine responses in identical twins.

Sequenced: CD4+ T cells sorted from blood. The genes are TRBV5-6 and TRBJ1-5, with no clear D. This sequence was found in a woman between 18 and 29 years old in good health. For the CDR3, the DNA is TGTGCCAGCAGCTTAGTCGGTCAGCCCCAGCATTTT. Its translation: CASSLVGQPQHF.